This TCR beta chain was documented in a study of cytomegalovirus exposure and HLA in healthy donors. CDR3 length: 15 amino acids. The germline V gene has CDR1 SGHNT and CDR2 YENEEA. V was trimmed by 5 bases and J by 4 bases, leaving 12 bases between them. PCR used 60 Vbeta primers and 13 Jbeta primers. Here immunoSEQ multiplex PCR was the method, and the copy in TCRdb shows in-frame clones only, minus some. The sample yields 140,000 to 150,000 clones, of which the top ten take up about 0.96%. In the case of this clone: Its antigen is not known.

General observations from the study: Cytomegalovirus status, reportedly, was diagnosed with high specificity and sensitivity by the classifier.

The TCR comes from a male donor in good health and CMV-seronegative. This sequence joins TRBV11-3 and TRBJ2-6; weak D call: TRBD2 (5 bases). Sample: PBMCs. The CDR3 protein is CASSAGRGGANVLTF. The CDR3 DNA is TGTGCCAGCAGCGCGGGCCGCGGAGGGGCCAACGTCCTGACTTTC.